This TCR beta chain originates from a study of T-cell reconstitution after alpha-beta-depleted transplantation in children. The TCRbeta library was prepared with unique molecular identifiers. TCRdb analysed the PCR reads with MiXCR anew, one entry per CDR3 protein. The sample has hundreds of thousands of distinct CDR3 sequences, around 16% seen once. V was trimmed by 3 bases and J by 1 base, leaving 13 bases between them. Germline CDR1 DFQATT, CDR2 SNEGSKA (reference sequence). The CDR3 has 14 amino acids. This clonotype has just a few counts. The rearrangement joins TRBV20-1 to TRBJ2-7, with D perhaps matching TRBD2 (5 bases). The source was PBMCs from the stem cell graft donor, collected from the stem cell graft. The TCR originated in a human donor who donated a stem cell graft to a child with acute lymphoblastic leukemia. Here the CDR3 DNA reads TGCAGTGCTAGGGTGGCGGGTAGTTCCTACGAGCAGTACTTC. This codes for CSARVAGSSYEQYF.